One and the same sample provided the 11 T cell receptor beta chains below, sequenced in a study of cytomegalovirus exposure and HLA in healthy donors. 60 Vbeta and 13 Jbeta primers were used in PCR. Some clones are missing from TCRdb's copy, which holds only in-frame ones; the method was immunoSEQ multiplex PCR. The sample has roughly 97,000 clones; roughly 85% are singletons. The specimen was PBMCs. The receptors shown here come from a man in his sixties in good health and CMV-seropositive.

The V and J genes are TRBV18 and TRBJ2-5; D uncertain. CDR1 KGHSH and CDR2 LQKENI come from the germline V gene. V was shortened by 3 bases and J by 5 bases, with 10 bases between the two germline ends. This CDR3 comprises 13 residues. CDR3 region: CASSPATVETQYF. The CDR3 DNA follows: TGTGCCAGCTCACCTGCAACAGTGGAGACCCAGTACTTC.

There are many counts of this clone. The gene calls are TRBV7-9 and TRBJ2-2, with 7 bases lining up with TRBD1. CDR1 is SEHNR, CDR2 FQNEAQ, per germline (reference sequence). V dropped 5 bases and J dropped 7; count of bases not matched to a gene: 19. The CDR3 is 18 amino acids. This CDR3 is CASSAPENRQGVNGELFF. The CDR3 DNA is TGTGCCAGCAGCGCCCCGGAAAACAGACAGGGAGTAAACGGGGAGCTGTTTTTT. Together with reference TRBV7-9 and TRBJ2-2, the CDR3 gives the full variable domain: DTGVSQNPRHKITKRGQNVTFRCDPISEHNRLYWYRQTLGQGPEFLTYFQNEAQLEKSRLLSDRFSAERPKGSFSTLEIQRTEQGDSAMYLCASSAPENRQGVNGELFFGEGSRLTVL.

The chain recombines TRBV7-2 with TRBJ2-7; the match to TRBD1 covers 7 bases. The ends lost 5 bases at V and 3 bases at J; junction bases unmatched: 7. The CDR3 has 14 residues. Germline V gene sequence: CDR1 SGHTA, CDR2 FQGNSA. DNA of the CDR3: TGTGCCAGCAGCCCTCCGGGACAGAACTACGAGCAGTACTTC. Protein: CASSPPGQNYEQYF.

The chain uses TRBV7-2 and TRBJ1-5; TRBD1 aligns across 9 bases. CDR3 length: 15 amino acids. V lost 6 bases to trimming and J lost 5 bases; unmatched junction nucleotides: 8. Looked up from germline, CDR1 is SGHTA and CDR2 is FQGNSA. For the CDR3, the DNA is TGTGCCAGCAGGGGACCCGGGACAGGGCATCAGCCCCAGCATTTT. Amino acids: CASRGPGTGHQPQHF.

This clone was seen once. In nucleotides, the CDR3 is TGCAGCGCAACCAGGGGGCCCACCGGGGAGCTGTTTTTT. Translated: CSATRGPTGELFF. The chain is built from TRBV29-1 and TRBJ2-2, with TRBD1 matching 8 bases. Germline assignment: CDR1 SQVTM and CDR2 ANQGSEA. The CDR3 is 13 residues long. Trimming removed 7 bases from V and 4 bases from J; junction bases left unmatched: 5.

This clone was recorded a few times. The chain is built from TRBV7-2 and TRBJ2-1, with D possibly being TRBD2 (7 bases). Germline V gives CDR1 SGHTA, CDR2 FQGNSA. Trimming pared 0 bases from V and 8 bases from J, leaving 11 bases between. The CDR3 is 14 amino acids. For the CDR3, the DNA is TGTGCCAGCAGCTTAGCGGGGGGGCCCGATGAGCAGTTCTTC. This encodes CASSLAGGPDEQFF.

The chain links TRBV11-2 to TRBJ2-1, with 8 nucleotides matching TRBD2. Unmatched junction bases numbered 5, after V lost 6 bases and J lost 10 bases. CDR1 is SGHAT and CDR2 is FQNNGV in the germline V gene. This CDR3 comprises 12 residues. CDR3 region: CASRSLAAEQFF. DNA for the CDR3: TGTGCCAGCAGGTCACTAGCGGCCGAGCAGTTCTTC.

This chain connects TRBV5-1 to TRBJ2-7; weak D call: TRBD1 (5 bases). Germline lookup yields CDR1 SGHRS and CDR2 YFSETQ. CDR3 size: 14 residues. The germline V and J ends were trimmed by 3 bases and 3 bases, with 13 bases remaining between them. The CDR3 sequence: CASSSDSPHYEQYF. The CDR3 region has the DNA TGCGCCAGCAGCTCAGACAGCCCCCACTACGAGCAGTACTTC.

The CDR3 is CASGAWPKSNYGYTF. CDR3 bases: TGTGCCAGCGGCGCGTGGCCCAAATCTAACTATGGCTACACCTTC. V gene TRBV9 combines with J gene TRBJ1-2, with D hard to call. Germline CDR1 reads SGDLS; CDR2 reads YYNGEE. Trimming shortened V by 7 bases and J by 0 bases, and 16 bases separated the two germline ends. The CDR3 has 15 residues.

This chain uses TRBV10-1 with TRBJ1-1; no clear D. The CDR3 totals 14 residues. CDR1 and CDR2 (germline): WNHNN, SYGVQD (reference sequence). V lost 4 bases to trimming and J lost 4 bases, with 13 bases between them. DNA for the CDR3: TGCGCCAGCAGTGCCACGGGAAAGGGCACTGAAGCTTTCTTT. Its translation is CASSATGKGTEAFF.

V is TRBV7-9 and J is TRBJ2-3; 11 bases map to TRBD2. The CDR3 runs 16 residues. With 5 bases clipped from V and 3 bases from J, the junction kept 7 bases outside the gene matches. Germline V gene sequence: CDR1 SEHNR, CDR2 FQNEAQ (reference sequence). CDR3 DNA sequence: TGTGCCAGCAGCCTCGGGACTAGCGGTTTGACAGATACGCAGTATTTT. Its protein is CASSLGTSGLTDTQYF.